This T cell receptor beta chain was captured in a study of PD-1 blockade in classical Hodgkin lymphoma (dated by TCRdb to between 2020 and 2021). Describing the broader study: Nivolumab dosing was 3 mg/kg intravenously every 2 weeks, continuing until either disease progression or unacceptable toxicity. To define a peripheral blood immune signature of response to PD-1 blockade in classical Hodgkin lymphoma, the study combined TCR beta sequencing with CyTOF.

The Qiagen DNeasy kit was used to extract genomic DNA both from unsorted PBMCs and from the negatively selected CD4+ and CD8+ fractions. Amplification of TCR beta CDR3 regions was done by immunoSEQ multiplex PCR with primers that anneal to V and J segments. A synthetic immune receptor repertoire was used to minimize amplification bias, and any residual bias was removed computationally once sequencing was done. In the source study's methods: Custom Python scripts were used to quantify repertoire diversity as the Shannon entropy index. Unsorted, CD4+ and CD8+ repertoires were analyzed separately, except in combined analyses where CD4+ and CD8+ sequences were merged in silico. Clonal expansion was defined as a frequency increase of at least 2-fold after treatment compared with C1D1, and clones undetected at baseline were assigned a pseudocount of 0.5. Singleton clones were defined as clones with 0 or 1 copy at C1D1, and non-singleton clones were defined as clones with 2 or more copies. Clones expanded in unsorted samples were assigned a CD4+, CD8+ or unknown annotation through matching of protein sequences in sorted samples from the same patient. Wilcoxon tests on paired samples were used to test diversity changes from C1D1 to C4D1. TCRdb re-hosts the immuneACCESS table, in-frame sequences only. Its copies lack some clones; in the studies checked, an unresolved V gene accounts for under half of them, and the cause for the rest is not known. V, J and clone size are taken as reported in that table, and D and trimming were inferred from the DNA itself. The sample data list approximately 15,000 clones, and less than 90% of these were observed just once. Roughly 26% of the sample is in the top ten clones.

The sample holds a few counts of this clone. There is no known antigen for this receptor. No quality values exist for individual bases; no much larger clone is one base distant. The time point label on this specimen signifies: cycle 1 day 1 (C1D1), immediately before nivolumab initiation. Every trial patient had relapsed after autologous stem cell transplantation, and cohorts A, B and C differed in prior brentuximab vedotin exposure. The trial cohort was composed of roughly 60 patients with relapsed/refractory classical Hodgkin lymphoma, for whom complete response, partial response or progressive disease was recorded as best overall response. Trial patients were treated with single-agent nivolumab in the multi-cohort phase II CheckMate 205 trial. An independent review committee assessed best overall response by applying the 2007 International Working Group response criteria. PBMCs from the trial were collected at three points: immediately before nivolumab initiation (C1D1), and during therapy at cycle 2 day 1 and cycle 4 day 1. Peripheral blood was collected in 8 mL Vacutainer Cell Preparation Tubes, from which PBMCs were isolated by centrifugation and then cryopreserved.

The CDR3 runs 17 residues from the cysteine to the phenylalanine. Only CDR3 DNA remains: 51 bases, in frame from the first base. V sheds 4 bases and J sheds 3 bases, leaving 19 bases between their ends. From a lookup of the germline V gene, CDR1 and CDR2 are LGHNA and YSLEER. Overall study results and their limits: Newly diagnosed patients were reported to have lower baseline TCR diversity than healthy donors, and relapsed/refractory patients were reported to have lower baseline TCR diversity still. Trial patients with a complete response had baseline diversity similar to that of newly diagnosed patients, while partial responders and progressors had significantly lower diversity. The study was limited to a single clinical trial cohort, and causes of repertoire differences, possibly disease activity or prior therapy, remained undefined. CD4+ but not CD8+ TCR diversity rose significantly by C4D1 (p=0.0027 vs p=0.16), most apparent in complete responders (p=0.02). Lower diversity was seen in patients whose nivolumab began less than 1 year after ASCT, and these patients were left out of later analyses so that immune reconstitution would not confound the results.

The receptor was derived from a human donor with classical Hodgkin lymphoma. The source was peripheral blood mononuclear cells (PBMCs), collected at baseline. The V and J genes are TRBV4-3 and TRBJ2-1; TRBD2 is possibly the D segment (7 matching bases). This receptor has the CDR3 CASSRGPKGGSYNEQFF. The nucleotide sequence reads TGCGCCAGCAGCCGCGGCCCAAAGGGGGGGAGCTACAATGAGCAGTTCTTC.